The entry that follows covers one T cell receptor beta chain sequence. Seattle patients were enrolled during active infection and followed longitudinally. This specimen comes from a study of blood T cell repertoires in COVID-19. Study background: Samples came from the United States, Italy and Spain, spanning acute and convalescent COVID-19. T cells, B-cell-depleted T cells, or PBMCs provided the cDNA or gDNA that served as material.

Per the authors' pipeline: Researchers report that nucleated cell counts were estimated from reference gene primer amplification. Clones were read by immunoSEQ multiplex PCR, and TCRdb kept only the in-frame ones, dropping some. The DNA was the basis for D and trimming; V, J and clone size are from that table. In the table there are 120,000 to 150,000 clones, 75% to 90% of which are singletons. Germline V gene data show CDR1 as DFQATT and CDR2 as SNEGSKA (reference sequence). This CDR3 is built from 14 residues. V trimming: 3 bases; J trimming: 4 bases; junction bases outside the gene matches: 5. Material: peripheral blood. The chain is built from TRBV20-1 and TRBJ2-2; 7 bases fit TRBD2. This receptor was taken from a woman aged 55 to 70 with COVID-19, enrolled during active disease. CDR3 nucleotides: TGCAGTGCTAGTGATGGGGGGGGCACCGGGGAGCTGTTTTTT. Its translation is CSASDGGGTGELFF.